The present entry profiles one TCR beta chain with its context. This sample includes further DNA sequences coding for the same CDR3. V trimming: 5 bases; J trimming: 6 bases; junction bases outside the gene matches: 0. Per the germline V gene, CDR1 is MGHRA and CDR2 is YSYEKL. The CDR3 totals 12 residues. In the original workflow: Cell counts per sample came from amplifying reference gene primers. TCRdb keeps only in-frame clones here, not all; method: immunoSEQ multiplex PCR. V, J and clone size reflect that table, while D and trimming were determined from the DNA. The table shows approximately 210,000 clones, with 82% occurring only once. These data come from a study of blood T cell repertoires in COVID-19. Study in general: Both acute and convalescent COVID-19 samples were obtained from the United States, Italy and Spain. T cells, B-cell-depleted T cells, or PBMCs supplied cDNA or gDNA.

This chain connects TRBV4-1 to TRBJ2-1; TRBD1 aligns across 8 bases. Sequencing used peripheral blood. The sequence was collected from a middle-aged woman with acute or convalescent COVID-19. This CDR3 is CASSDRGNEQFF. The CDR3 region has the DNA TGCGCCAGCAGCGACAGGGGCAATGAGCAGTTCTTC.